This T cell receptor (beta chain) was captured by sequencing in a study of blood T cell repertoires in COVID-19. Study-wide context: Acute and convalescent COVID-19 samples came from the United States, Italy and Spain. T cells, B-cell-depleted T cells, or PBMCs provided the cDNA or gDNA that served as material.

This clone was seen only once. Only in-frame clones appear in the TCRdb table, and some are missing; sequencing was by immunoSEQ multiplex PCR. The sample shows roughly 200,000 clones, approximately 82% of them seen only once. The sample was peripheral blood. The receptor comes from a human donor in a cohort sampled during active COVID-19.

The CDR3 DNA sequence: TGTGCCAGCAGTTTCGTATTCTACAATGAGCAGTTCTTC. Translation: CASSFVFYNEQFF. This sequence joins TRBV12-3 or TRBV12-4 and TRBJ2-1; D gene ambiguous. The length of the CDR3 is 13 residues. V lost 3 bases and J lost 3, with 6 bases in between.